The sequence of this T cell receptor (beta chain) was determined in a study of blood T cell repertoires in COVID-19 (dated by TCRdb to 2020 to 2022). About the study as a whole: The collaborator samples originated in the United States, Italy and Spain and spanned the acute and convalescent phases of COVID-19. Where HLA class I and class II types were available, the types were taken from metadata supplied by the sample provider, not from assay-based typing. Deeply sampled blood TCRbeta repertoires from subjects exposed to, actively infected with, or recovered from COVID-19 were included in the dataset. The sample metadata nearly always contained a de-identified subject ID, COVID-19 status, age in years and sex. The material from the prospective study consisted of cDNA or gDNA derived from T cells, B-cell-depleted T cells, or PBMCs. The samples were drawn from the first 160 participants of the ongoing ImmuneRACE study and from 1,254 subjects provided by 6 global collaborators. A freely available public database, intended as a resource for researchers studying the immune response to SARS-CoV-2, is where the repertoires were released.

Paper-wide results and their limitations: The quantity of clinical and demographic metadata differed by source and by participant and was supplied without curation.

Points on this clone: Its recognized antigen is unknown. Per-nucleotide qualities are absent, and no much larger clonotype sits a single base away.

TCRbeta CDR3 regions were amplified from genomic DNA using the immunoSEQ Assay, a bias-controlled multiplex PCR. The paper's processing steps were these. The number of nucleated cells in each sample was estimated by amplification of reference gene primers within the assay. To quantify the absolute abundance of each unique TCRbeta CDR3 rearrangement, sequence reads were collapsed and filtered. For each sample, productive Simpson clonality was calculated as the square root of Simpson's diversity index over productive rearrangements. TCRdb provides this immuneACCESS table in a form limited to in-frame rearrangements. Some clones are lacking; in checked studies, under half of them reflect an unresolved V gene, and why the rest are absent is not known. Clone size and the V and J calls come from that table; the DNA yielded D and trimming. A total of more than 9,500 clones appear in this sample, 85% to 90% of them only once. The ten largest account for under 25% of the sample.

Collaborating institutions collected whole blood in K2EDTA tubes following their own protocols. For TCRbeta analysis, collaborators shipped samples in one of three forms: frozen whole blood, isolated PBMCs, or DNA extracted from either of those sample types. From its cysteine to its phenylalanine, the CDR3 spans 15 amino acids. This entry keeps only the CDR3 DNA: 45 bases, framed from base 1. CDR1 and CDR2 (SGHRS, YFSETQ) derive from the germline V gene. V and J are trimmed by 3 bases and 5 bases, and the gene matches miss 8 bases of the junction. This receptor chain uses TRBV5-1 and TRBJ1-1; TRBD1 lines up with 9 middle nucleotides. The TCR sequence derives from a woman aged 60-75 years with active COVID-19. The material sequenced was peripheral blood. This receptor has the CDR3 CASSYQQGARTEAFF. The DNA is TGCGCCAGCAGCTACCAACAGGGGGCAAGGACTGAAGCTTTCTTT.